This T cell receptor beta chain derives from a study of blood T cell repertoires in COVID-19. Study-wide context: Spain, Italy and the United States supplied samples that represented acute and convalescent COVID-19. The cDNA or gDNA used as material had been derived from T cells, B-cell-depleted T cells, or PBMCs.

The Seattle patients, enrolled during active infection, were followed longitudinally. This clone was counted once. The CDR3 is 13 amino acids. Trimming at V came to 5 bases and at J to 9 bases, leaving 7 bases not matched to a gene. Germline V gene data show CDR1 as SGHVS and CDR2 as FQNEAQ. Original analysis: Amplifying reference gene primers gave estimates of nucleated cell counts. Data came from immunoSEQ multiplex PCR; TCRdb stores just in-frame clones and leaves some out. Clone size and V and J calls were adopted from that table, with D and trimming inferred from the DNA. This table holds some 160,000 clones, roughly 88% found once.

The V call is TRBV7-8, the J call TRBJ2-1; 7 bases agree with TRBD2. This TCR derives from a man between 18 and 35 years old with COVID-19, enrolled during active disease. The sequenced material came from peripheral blood. CDR3 in DNA: TGTGCCAGCAGCCCACATACGGGGGGTGAGCAGTTCTTC. This codes for CASSPHTGGEQFF.